The clone carrying this T cell receptor (beta chain) was observed a handful of times. As yet, its antigen is unknown. This sample is part of a study of cytomegalovirus exposure and HLA in healthy donors. Nominally healthy donors were sampled, though unrecorded immune exposures were likely. Regarding the study as a whole: HLA alleles were associated with 17,000 or so TCR beta sequences in a later analysis at 0.05 false discovery rate. A missense variant in DCLRE1C was later tied to TCR beta V- and J-gene trimming.

A multiplex PCR was run with 60 Vbeta primers and 13 Jbeta primers. Authors' analysis steps: Later analysis identified some 80 million unique TCR beta chains, 9 million to 13 million shared. Produced via immunoSEQ multiplex PCR; TCRdb's table is partial and in-frame only. Clone size and the V and J calls come from that table; the DNA yielded D and trimming. This table has around 150,000 clones, approximately 71% appearing once. Germline CDR1 MDHEN, CDR2 SYDVKM. V was pared by 3 bases and J by 8 bases, with 10 bases between. The CDR3 loop spans 12 amino acids. The gene calls are TRBV28 and TRBJ1-2, with D tentatively TRBD1 (5 bases). The sequenced sample consisted of PBMCs. This sequence originates from a male donor in good health and CMV-seronegative. CDR3 DNA: TGTGCCAGCAGTTTTGTGGGGCGCGGCTACACCTTC. Its protein is CASSFVGRGYTF.